This TCR beta chain was captured in a study of cytomegalovirus exposure and HLA in healthy donors. Assay used: immunoSEQ multiplex PCR; TCRdb lists only in-frame clones, some missing. The sample includes fewer than 400,000 clones, 80% to 90% of them seen just once. The specimen was PBMCs. The clonotype originates from a woman under 30 in good health and CMV-seronegative.

The CDR3: CASSPGLARSYEQYF. CDR3 in DNA: TGTGCCAGCAGCCCAGGACTAGCGCGGTCCTACGAGCAGTACTTC. V is TRBV5-4 and J is TRBJ2-7, with 9 bases lining up with TRBD2. V trimming: 4 bases; J trimming: 1 base; junction bases outside the gene matches: 6. Germline V lookup: CDR1 SGHNT, CDR2 YYREEE (reference sequence). The CDR3 spans 15 residues.